This entry features one T cell receptor (beta chain) sequence. Its antigen is unidentified. The PCR was carried out with 60 Vbeta primers and 13 Jbeta primers. Sequenced by immunoSEQ multiplex PCR; TCRdb stores in-frame clones only, minus some. The sample lists around 130,000 clones, 81% seen once, with approximately 2.2% in the top ten. CDR3 length equals 18 residues. J lost 0 bases, V lost 5 bases, and 15 bases had no gene match. From germline, CDR1 is MDHEN and CDR2 SYDVKM. These data originate in a study of cytomegalovirus exposure and HLA in healthy donors. Study-wide background: Genotyping showed 81% of approximately 430 donors falling in the Caucasian-associated ancestry cluster.

The study's findings and limits: The study designated about 180 TCR beta chains cytomegalovirus-associated.

The sequenced material came from PBMCs. The chain combines TRBV28 with TRBJ2-7; 8 bases match TRBD2. This sequence originates from a woman aged 40 to 50 in good health and CMV-seronegative. CDR3 in amino acids: CASSPGGWGGTSSYEQYF. Written as DNA, the CDR3 is TGTGCCAGCAGTCCCGGGGGATGGGGAGGGACTAGCTCCTACGAGCAGTACTTC.